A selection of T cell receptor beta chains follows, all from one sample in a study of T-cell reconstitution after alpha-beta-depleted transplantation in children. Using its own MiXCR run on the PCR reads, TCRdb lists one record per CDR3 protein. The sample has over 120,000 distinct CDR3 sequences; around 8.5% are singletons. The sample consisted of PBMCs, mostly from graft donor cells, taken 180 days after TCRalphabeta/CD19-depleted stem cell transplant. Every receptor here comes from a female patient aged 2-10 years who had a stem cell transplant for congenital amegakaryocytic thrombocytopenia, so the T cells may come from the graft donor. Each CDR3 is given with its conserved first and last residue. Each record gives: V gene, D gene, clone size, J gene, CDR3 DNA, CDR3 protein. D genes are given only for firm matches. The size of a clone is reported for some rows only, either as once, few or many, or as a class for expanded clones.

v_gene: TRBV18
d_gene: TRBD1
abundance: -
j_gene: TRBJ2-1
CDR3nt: TGTGCCAGCTCACGAACAGGGGGCTCGGGCAATGAGCAGTTCTTC
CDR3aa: CASSRTGGSGNEQFF

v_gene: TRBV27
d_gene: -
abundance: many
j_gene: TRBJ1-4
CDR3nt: TGTGCCAGCAGTGTCGGGCAGGGACCTAATGAAAAACTGTTTTTT
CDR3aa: CASSVGQGPNEKLFF

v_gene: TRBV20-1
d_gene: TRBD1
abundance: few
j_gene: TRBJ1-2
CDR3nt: TGCAGTGCTAATTTACAGGGGGCTTATGGCTACACCTTC
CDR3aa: CSANLQGAYGYTF

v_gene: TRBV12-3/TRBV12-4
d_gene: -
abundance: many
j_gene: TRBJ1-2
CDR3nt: TGTGCCAGCAGTCCCAGACGGACAACTAACTATGGCTACACCTTC
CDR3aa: CASSPRRTTNYGYTF

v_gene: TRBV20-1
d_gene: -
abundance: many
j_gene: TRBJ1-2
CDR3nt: TGCAGTGCTAGAACTAGGGGCTACACCTTC
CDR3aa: CSARTRGYTF

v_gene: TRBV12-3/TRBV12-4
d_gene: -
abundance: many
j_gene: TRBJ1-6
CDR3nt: TGTGCCAGCCTACCCCTCCACTTT
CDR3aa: CASLPLHF

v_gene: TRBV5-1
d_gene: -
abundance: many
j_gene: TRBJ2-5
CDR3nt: TGCGCCAGCAGCTTGGGAACAAGAACAGGGCCCGGAGAGACCCAGTACTTC
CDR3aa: CASSLGTRTGPGETQYF

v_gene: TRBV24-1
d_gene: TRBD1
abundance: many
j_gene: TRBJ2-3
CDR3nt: TGTGCCACCAGTGACCCCGGACAGGGACCGAGAGATACGCAGTATTTT
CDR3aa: CATSDPGQGPRDTQYF

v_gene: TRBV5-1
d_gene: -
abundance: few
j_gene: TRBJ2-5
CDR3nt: TGCGCCAGCAGCTTTGGTCGGGGGAGCCAAGAGACCCAGTACTTC
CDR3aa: CASSFGRGSQETQYF

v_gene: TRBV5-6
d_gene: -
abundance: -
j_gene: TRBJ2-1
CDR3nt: TGTGCCAGCAGCTTCTTCGCATCTCTAGGGATACTCTACAATGAGCAGTTCTTC
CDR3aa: CASSFFASLGILYNEQFF

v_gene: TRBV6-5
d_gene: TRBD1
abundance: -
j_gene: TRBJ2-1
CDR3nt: TGTGCCAGCAGTTACAAAGCCTTTGGGACAGGGCCCTACAATGAGCAGTTCTTC
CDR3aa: CASSYKAFGTGPYNEQFF

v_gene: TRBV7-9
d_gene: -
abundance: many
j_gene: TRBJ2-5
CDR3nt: TGTGCCAGCAGCTTAGGGCTAGCGCAAGAGACCCAGTACTTC
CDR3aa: CASSLGLAQETQYF

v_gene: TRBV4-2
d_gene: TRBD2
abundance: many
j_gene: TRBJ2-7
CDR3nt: TGTGCCAGCAGCCAAGATCTGACTAGCGGGAGCAACGAGCAGTACTTC
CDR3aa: CASSQDLTSGSNEQYF

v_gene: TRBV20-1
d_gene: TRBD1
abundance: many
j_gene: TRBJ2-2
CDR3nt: TGCAGTGCTTCCACAGGGGGGAACACCGGGGAGCTGTTTTTT
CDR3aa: CSASTGGNTGELFF